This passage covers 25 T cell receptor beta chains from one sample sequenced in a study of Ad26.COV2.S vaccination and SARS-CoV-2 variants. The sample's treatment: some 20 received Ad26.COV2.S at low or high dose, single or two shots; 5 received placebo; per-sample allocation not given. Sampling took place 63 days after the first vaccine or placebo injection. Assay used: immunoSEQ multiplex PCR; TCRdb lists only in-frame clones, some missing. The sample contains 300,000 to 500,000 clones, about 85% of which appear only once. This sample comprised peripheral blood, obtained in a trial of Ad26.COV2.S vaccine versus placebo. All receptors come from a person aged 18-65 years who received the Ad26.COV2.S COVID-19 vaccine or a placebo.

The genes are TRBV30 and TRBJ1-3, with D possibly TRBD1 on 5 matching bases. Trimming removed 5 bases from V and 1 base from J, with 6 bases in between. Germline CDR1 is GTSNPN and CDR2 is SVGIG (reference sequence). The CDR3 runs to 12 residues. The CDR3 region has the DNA TGTGCCTGGGGGGCTTCTGGAAACACCATATATTTT. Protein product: CAWGASGNTIYF.

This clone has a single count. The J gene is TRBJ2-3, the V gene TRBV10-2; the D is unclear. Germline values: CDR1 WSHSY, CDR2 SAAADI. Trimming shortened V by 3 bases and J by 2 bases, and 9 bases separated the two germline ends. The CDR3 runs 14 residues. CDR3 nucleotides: TGCGCCAGCAGTGACTCCGGCGCCACAGATACGCAGTATTTT. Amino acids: CASSDSGATDTQYF.

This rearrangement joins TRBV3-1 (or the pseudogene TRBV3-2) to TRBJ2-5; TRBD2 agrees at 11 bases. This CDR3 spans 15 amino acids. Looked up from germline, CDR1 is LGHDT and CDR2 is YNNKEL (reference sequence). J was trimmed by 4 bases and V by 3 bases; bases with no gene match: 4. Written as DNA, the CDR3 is TGTGCCAGCAGCCACTCCGGGACTAGCGGAGAGACCCAGTACTTC. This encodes CASSHSGTSGETQYF.

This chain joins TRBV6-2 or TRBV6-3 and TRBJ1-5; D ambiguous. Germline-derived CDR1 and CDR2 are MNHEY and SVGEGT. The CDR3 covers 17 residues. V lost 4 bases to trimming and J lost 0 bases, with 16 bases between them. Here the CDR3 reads CASSSPAGSYSNQPQHF. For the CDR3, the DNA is TGTGCCAGCAGTTCTCCCGCGGGGAGTTATAGCAATCAGCCCCAGCATTTT.

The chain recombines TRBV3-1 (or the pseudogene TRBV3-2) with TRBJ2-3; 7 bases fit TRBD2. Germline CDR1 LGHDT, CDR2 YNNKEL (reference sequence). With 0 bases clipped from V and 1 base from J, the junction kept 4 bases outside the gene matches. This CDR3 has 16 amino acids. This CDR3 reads CASSQDPAGGTDTQYF. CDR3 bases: TGTGCCAGCAGCCAAGATCCGGCGGGGGGCACAGATACGCAGTATTTT.

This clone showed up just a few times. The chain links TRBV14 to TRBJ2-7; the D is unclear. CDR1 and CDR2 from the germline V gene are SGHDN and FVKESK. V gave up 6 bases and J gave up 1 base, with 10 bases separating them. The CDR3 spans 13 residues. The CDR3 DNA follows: TGTGCCAGCAGGCCCAGTGGGTCCTACGAGCAGTACTTC. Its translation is CASRPSGSYEQYF.

Written as DNA, the CDR3 is TGCGCCAGCAGCTTGCTACAGGAGGGCACTGAAGCTTTCTTT. Protein product: CASSLLQEGTEAFF. V usage is TRBV5-1 and J usage is TRBJ1-1, with D possibly TRBD1 on 5 matching bases. Trimming left V 1 base short and J 4 bases short, with 11 bases between. The length of the CDR3 is 14 residues. The germline CDR1 and CDR2 sequences are SGHRS and YFSETQ.

The CDR3: CASSSYFLRGQTIYEQYF. The CDR3 DNA follows: TGTGCCAGCAGCTCCTATTTCTTGCGAGGACAGACTATCTACGAGCAGTACTTC. The chain uses TRBV11-3 and TRBJ2-7; TRBD1 might be the D (6 bases). V lost 4 bases and J 3 bases, leaving 25 bases between the germline ends. The CDR3 spans 18 residues. Germline loops: CDR1 SGHNT, CDR2 YENEEA.

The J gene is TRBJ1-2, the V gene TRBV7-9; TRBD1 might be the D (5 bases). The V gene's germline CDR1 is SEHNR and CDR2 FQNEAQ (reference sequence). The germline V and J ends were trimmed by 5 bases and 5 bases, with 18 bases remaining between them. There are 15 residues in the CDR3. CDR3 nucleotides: TGTGCCAGCAGCCGCTTGGGTCAGGGTCCGTATGGCTACACCTTC. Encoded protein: CASSRLGQGPYGYTF. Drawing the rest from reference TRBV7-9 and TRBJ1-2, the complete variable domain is DTGVSQNPRHKITKRGQNVTFRCDPISEHNRLYWYRQTLGQGPEFLTYFQNEAQLEKSRLLSDRFSAERPKGSFSTLEIQRTEQGDSAMYLCASSRLGQGPYGYTFGSGTRLTVV.

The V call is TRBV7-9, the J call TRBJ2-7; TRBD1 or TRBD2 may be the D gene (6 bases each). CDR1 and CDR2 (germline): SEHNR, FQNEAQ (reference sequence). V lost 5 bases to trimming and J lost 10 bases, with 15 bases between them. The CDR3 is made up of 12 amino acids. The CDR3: CASSRPPGAQYF. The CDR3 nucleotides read TGTGCCAGCAGCCGCCCACCGGGGGCCCAGTACTTC.

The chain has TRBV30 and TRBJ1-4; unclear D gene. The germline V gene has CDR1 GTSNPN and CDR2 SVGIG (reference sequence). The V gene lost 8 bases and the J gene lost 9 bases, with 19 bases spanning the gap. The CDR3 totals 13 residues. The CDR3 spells CAGGRSEVKKLFF. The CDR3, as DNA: TGTGCCGGAGGTAGATCTGAAGTGAAAAAACTGTTTTTT.

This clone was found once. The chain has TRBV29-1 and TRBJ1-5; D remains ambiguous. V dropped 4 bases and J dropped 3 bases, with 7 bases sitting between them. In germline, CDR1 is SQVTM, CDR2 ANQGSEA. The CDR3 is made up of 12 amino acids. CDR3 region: CSVVSNNQPQHF. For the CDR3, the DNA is TGCAGCGTTGTTTCCAACAATCAGCCCCAGCATTTT.

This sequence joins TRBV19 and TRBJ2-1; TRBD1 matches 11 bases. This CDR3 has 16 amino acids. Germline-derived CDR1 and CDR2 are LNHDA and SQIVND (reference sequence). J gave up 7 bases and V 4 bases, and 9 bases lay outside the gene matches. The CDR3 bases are TGTGCCAGTAGTAGCTGGACAGGGGGCGCACAGAATGAGCAGTTCTTC. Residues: CASSSWTGGAQNEQFF.

CDR3 sequence: CASSYYGGYSNQPQHF. CDR3 bases: TGTGCCAGCAGTTATTACGGCGGATATAGCAATCAGCCCCAGCATTTT. The rearrangement joins TRBV7-9 to TRBJ1-5; D uncertain. Germline lookup yields CDR1 SEHNR and CDR2 FQNEAQ (reference sequence). The CDR3 extends over 16 amino acids. V lost 6 bases and J lost 0, with 15 bases in between.

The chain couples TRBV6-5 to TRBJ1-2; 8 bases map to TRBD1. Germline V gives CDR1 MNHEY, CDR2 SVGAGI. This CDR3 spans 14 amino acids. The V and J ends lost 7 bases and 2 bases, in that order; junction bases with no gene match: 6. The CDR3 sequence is CASTGTGLNYGYTF. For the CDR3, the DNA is TGTGCCAGCACCGGGACAGGTCTCAACTATGGCTACACCTTC.

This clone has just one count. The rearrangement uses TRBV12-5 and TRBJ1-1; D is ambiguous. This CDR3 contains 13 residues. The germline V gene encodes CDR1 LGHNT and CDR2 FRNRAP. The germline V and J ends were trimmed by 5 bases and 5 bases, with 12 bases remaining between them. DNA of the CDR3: TGTGCTAGTGGTACCGGGAGCAAAACTGAAGCTTTCTTT. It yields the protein CASGTGSKTEAFF.

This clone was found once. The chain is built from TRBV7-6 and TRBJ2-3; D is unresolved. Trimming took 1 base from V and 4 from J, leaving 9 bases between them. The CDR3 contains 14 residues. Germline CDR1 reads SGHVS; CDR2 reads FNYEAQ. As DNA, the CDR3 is TGTGCCAGCAGCTTAGGTGGGCCTGCAGATACGCAGTATTTT. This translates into CASSLGGPADTQYF.

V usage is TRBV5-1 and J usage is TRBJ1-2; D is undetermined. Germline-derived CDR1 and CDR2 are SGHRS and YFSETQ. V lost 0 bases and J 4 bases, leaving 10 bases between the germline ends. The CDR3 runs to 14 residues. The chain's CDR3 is CASSLVQDPYGYTF. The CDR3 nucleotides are TGCGCCAGCAGCTTGGTGCAGGACCCCTATGGCTACACCTTC.

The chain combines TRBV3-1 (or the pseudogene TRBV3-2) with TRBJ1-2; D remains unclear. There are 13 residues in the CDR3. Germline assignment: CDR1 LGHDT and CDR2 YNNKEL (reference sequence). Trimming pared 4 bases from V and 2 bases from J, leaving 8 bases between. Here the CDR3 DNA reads TGTGCCAGCAGCCCGAGTGAAAACTATGGCTACACCTTC. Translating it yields CASSPSENYGYTF.

CDR3 sequence: CASSLPVGLSYNEQFF. The CDR3 DNA is TGCGCCAGCAGCCTGCCCGTCGGTTTGTCCTACAATGAGCAGTTCTTC. The rearrangement links TRBV5-1 to TRBJ2-1; unclear D gene. This CDR3 is built from 16 residues. Per germline, CDR1 SGHRS and CDR2 YFSETQ. V lost 4 bases, J lost 1 base, and 15 bases lay in between.

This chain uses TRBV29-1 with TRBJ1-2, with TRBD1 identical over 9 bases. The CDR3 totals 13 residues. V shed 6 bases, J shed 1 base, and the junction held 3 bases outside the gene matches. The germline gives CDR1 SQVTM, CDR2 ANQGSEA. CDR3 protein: CSVRTGVNYGYTF. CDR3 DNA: TGCAGCGTACGGACAGGGGTTAACTATGGCTACACCTTC.

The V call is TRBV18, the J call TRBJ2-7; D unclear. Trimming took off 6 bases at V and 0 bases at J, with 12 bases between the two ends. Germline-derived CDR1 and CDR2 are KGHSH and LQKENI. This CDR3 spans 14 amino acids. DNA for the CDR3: TGTGCCAGCTCCCTCCTGCAGGCCTCCTACGAGCAGTACTTC. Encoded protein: CASSLLQASYEQYF. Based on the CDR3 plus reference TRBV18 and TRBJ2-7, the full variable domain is NAGVMQNPRHLVRRRGQEARLRCSPMKGHSHVYWYRQLPEEGLKFMVYLQKENIIDESGMPKERFSAEFPKEGPSILRIQQVVRGDSAAYFCASSLLQASYEQYFGPGTRLTVT.

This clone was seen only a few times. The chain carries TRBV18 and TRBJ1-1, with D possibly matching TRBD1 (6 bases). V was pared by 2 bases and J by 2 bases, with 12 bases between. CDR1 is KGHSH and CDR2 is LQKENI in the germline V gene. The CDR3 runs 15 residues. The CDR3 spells CASSPDRSPNTEAFF. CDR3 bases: TGTGCCAGCTCACCAGACAGGTCGCCTAACACTGAAGCTTTCTTT.

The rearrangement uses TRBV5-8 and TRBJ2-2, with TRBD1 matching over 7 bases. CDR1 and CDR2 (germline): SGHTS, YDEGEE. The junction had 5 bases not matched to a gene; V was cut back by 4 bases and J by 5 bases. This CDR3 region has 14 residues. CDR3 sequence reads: CASSGYRGTGELFF. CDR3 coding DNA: TGTGCCAGCAGCGGCTACAGGGGAACCGGGGAGCTGTTTTTT.

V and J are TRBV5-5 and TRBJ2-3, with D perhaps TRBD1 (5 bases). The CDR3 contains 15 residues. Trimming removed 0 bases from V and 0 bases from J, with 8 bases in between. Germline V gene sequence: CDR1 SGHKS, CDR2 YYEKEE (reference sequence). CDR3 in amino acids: CASSLGQYSTDTQYF. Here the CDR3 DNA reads TGTGCCAGCAGCTTGGGACAGTACAGCACAGATACGCAGTATTTT.